This record concerns one T cell receptor beta chain sequence. This clonotype occurred a few times. Its target antigen remains unknown. No much larger clonotype is one base removed from it; base qualities were not supplied. The library relied on PCR. DNA from cultured CD4+ T cells underwent TCR sequencing with the Oncomine TCR Beta short-read assay at the Johns Hopkins FTIC core. Genomic DNA was extracted from the cultured CD4+ T cells with the QIAamp micro DNA kit. Oncomine TCR Beta libraries from cultured CD4+ T cells were pooled with unique dual indexes and sequenced on an Illumina iSeq 100. Under the source paper's analysis protocol: Non-productive sequences were filtered out, and CDR3s that did not start with C, did not end with F or W, or were shorter than 7 amino acids were discarded. The MANAFEST web application identified antigen-specific clonotypes by comparing peptide-stimulated wells against reference wells and other culture wells. To be called positive, a clone needed an FDR below 0.05, an odds ratio above 5, and a productive frequency above 0.1% in at least two of three replicate wells. Cross-reactive clonotypes were defined as significantly expanded in both SARS-CoV-2 spike wells and at least one common cold coronavirus spike condition. Using R version 3.6.1, CDR3 homology was evaluated through Levenshtein distances (stringdist) along with unrooted phylogenetic trees (ape). TCRdb ran its own pipeline on the public reads, namely fastp trimming at Q25 and MiXCR clone calling, and kept in-frame beta chains. For every CDR3 protein sequence, its rows merge into one entry that carries the most common genes and DNA. These V and J calls rely on TCRdb rather than the paper's analysis. For this sample there are some 13,000 distinct CDR3 sequences; under 55% appear just once. The ten largest clonotypes hold about 16% of the sample.

The CDR3 has 14 amino acids, counting the end cysteine and phenylalanine. Just CDR3 DNA is preserved here, 42 bases in frame from base 1. Reading the germline V gene (reference sequence) gives CDR1 LGHDT and CDR2 YNNKEL. The trim is 0 bases for V and 7 bases for J, with a gap of 10 bases between the germline ends. This sample was included in a study of vaccination and CD4 T cells after COVID-19 (dated by TCRdb to between 2021 and 2023). The study in broad terms: Every convalescent patient had a positive nasal swab PCR test for SARS-CoV-2, with mild disease in roughly 10 patients and severe disease in one. The convalescent cohort included six males and four females, with two Hispanic individuals, seven Caucasians, two Asians and one multiracial person. Post-COVID blood samples from convalescent patients were collected a median of about 100 days after diagnosis, with a range of 35 to 161 days. The time from the second vaccine dose to post-vaccine blood sampling had a median of around 72 days and ranged from about 14 to 250 days. Participants received two doses of either the Pfizer-BioNTech BNT162b2 vaccine (n=8) or the Moderna mRNA-1273 vaccine (n=2). The cultures were stimulated with overlapping spike peptide pools from SARS-CoV-2 and from the common cold coronaviruses HCoV-NL63, HCoV-OC43 and HCoV-229E. In control cultures, a CEFX viral epitope pool was used as positive control, an HIV-1 Nef peptide pool was used as negative control, or no peptide was added. The spike-specific CD4+ TCR repertoire was compared before and after mRNA vaccination in approximately ten COVID-19 convalescent patients and a handful of infection-naive healthy vaccine recipients. The full study reports these points: Of the vaccine-specific clones in convalescent patients, 304 of 307, or nearly all, reacted only to SARS-CoV-2 spike and did not cross-react with common cold coronaviruses. Among convalescent patients, a median around 89% of the SARS-CoV-2-reactive clones seen after vaccination appeared only after vaccination, which suggests priming specific to the vaccine. The median number of SARS-CoV-2-reactive clonotypes rose from about 23 after infection to a few dozen after vaccination, but the change was not significant. The study included relatively few convalescent patients and did not analyze early timepoints after natural infection.

The sample's treatment or condition, from its label and the paper: roughly 11-day PBMC culture with coronavirus spike peptide pools or control peptides (ViraFEST assay). The ViraFEST assay was used in the study, in which antigen-specific T cells were expanded with peptide pools and expanded clonotypes were subsequently identified by TCR sequencing. The positive SARS-CoV-2 PCR tests of the convalescent patients were dated from March to December 2020, before the Alpha, Beta and Delta variants emerged in the United States. Each well held approximately 2 million PBMCs cultured in IMDM containing about 5% human AB serum and around 10 IU/ml IL-2, with around 9.2 ug/ml peptide pools added. On days 3 and 7, half of the culture medium was replaced with fresh IL-2-containing medium. After roughly nine days of culture, CD4+ T cells were isolated by negative selection using the EasySep CD4+ T cell isolation kit. PBMCs were separated from whole blood using Ficoll-Paque Plus gradient centrifugation and then either used fresh or cryopreserved at -140C. Each culture condition was generally run in triplicate wells.

The sequence is built from TRBV3-1 and TRBJ2-1; the D gene cannot be named for sure. This TCR derives from a human donor who had recovered from COVID-19. Specimen: CD4+ T cells from blood, cultured in vitro. The CDR3 region: CASSQEVSGNEQFF. The DNA sequence reads TGTGCCAGCAGCCAAGAAGTGTCGGGTAATGAGCAGTTCTTC.